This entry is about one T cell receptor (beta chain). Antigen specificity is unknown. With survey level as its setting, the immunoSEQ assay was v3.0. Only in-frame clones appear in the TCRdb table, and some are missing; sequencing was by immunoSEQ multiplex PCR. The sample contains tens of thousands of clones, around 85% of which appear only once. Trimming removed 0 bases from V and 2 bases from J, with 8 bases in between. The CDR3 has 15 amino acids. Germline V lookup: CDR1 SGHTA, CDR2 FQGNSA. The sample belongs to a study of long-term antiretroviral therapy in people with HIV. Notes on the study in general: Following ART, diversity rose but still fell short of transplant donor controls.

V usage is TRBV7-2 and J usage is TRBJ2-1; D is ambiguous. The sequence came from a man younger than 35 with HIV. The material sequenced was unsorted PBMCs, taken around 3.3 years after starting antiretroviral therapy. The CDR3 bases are TGTGCCAGCAGCTTAGCAAATGGCCCCTACAATGAGCAGTTCTTC. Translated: CASSLANGPYNEQFF. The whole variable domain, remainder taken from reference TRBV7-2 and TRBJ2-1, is GAGVSQSPSNKVTEKGKDVELRCDPISGHTALYWYRQSLGQGLEFLIYFQGNSAPDKSGLPSDRFSAERTGGSVSTLTIQRTQQEDSAVYLCASSLANGPYNEQFFGPGTRLTVL.